The source of this T cell receptor beta chain is a study of T cell responses to AZD1222 COVID-19 vaccine. TCRdb keeps only in-frame clones here, not all; method: immunoSEQ multiplex PCR. The table records roughly 150,000 clones, 80% to 95% of them present only once. Remarks on this clone: Its antigen is unknown.

Second-dose schedules of about 4 or about 12 weeks were combined. General study results and limits: White British ancestry dominated among donors, who included more females, and clonal diversity was possibly underestimated. Spike-specific TCRs gained breadth and depth after people received two AZD1222 doses. Repertoire samples came only from after the peak T cell response.

The TCR comes from an adult who received the AZD1222 COVID-19 vaccine. The sequences come from peripheral blood, collected 28 days after the second AZD1222 dose.

In DNA, the CDR3 is TGTGCCAGCAGTCCCGCCCTAAACACTGAAGCTTTCTTT. This codes for CASSPALNTEAFF. The gene calls are TRBV28 and TRBJ1-1; D not resolved. Germline V gene data show CDR1 as MDHEN and CDR2 as SYDVKM. V was trimmed by 5 bases and J by 2 bases, leaving 9 bases between them. The CDR3 runs 13 residues.